This T cell receptor (beta chain) was found in a study of T cell repertoires in cytomegalovirus infection. In the study overall: CMV infection plus the matching HLA type was flagged by public TCR beta signatures.

Points from the study as a whole: There were HLA-C-restricted CMV-specific TCR beta clonotypes dominating the ex vivo response.

This CDR3 spans 19 amino acids. CDR1 is MNHNS and CDR2 is SASEGT in the germline V gene. V trimming: 7 bases; J trimming: 4 bases; junction bases outside the gene matches: 13. TCRdb reprocessed the reads via MiXCR and lists one record per CDR3 protein. The data hold about 830,000 distinct CDR3 sequences, with around a third observed a single time. This clonotype was counted only a few times. The antigen is undetermined. This chain connects TRBV6-1 to TRBJ2-1, with 16 bases fitting TRBD2. The specimen was cultured CD8+ T cells from PBMCs, collected from culture after CMV antigen stimulation. This clonotype originated in a human donor in good health (CMV status not recorded). Some clones in this sample may be carry-over from other donors' samples. CDR3 loop: CASISTWGLAGGGYNEQFF. The CDR3 region has the DNA TGTGCCAGCATTTCAACATGGGGACTAGCGGGGGGGGGGTACAATGAGCAGTTCTTC.